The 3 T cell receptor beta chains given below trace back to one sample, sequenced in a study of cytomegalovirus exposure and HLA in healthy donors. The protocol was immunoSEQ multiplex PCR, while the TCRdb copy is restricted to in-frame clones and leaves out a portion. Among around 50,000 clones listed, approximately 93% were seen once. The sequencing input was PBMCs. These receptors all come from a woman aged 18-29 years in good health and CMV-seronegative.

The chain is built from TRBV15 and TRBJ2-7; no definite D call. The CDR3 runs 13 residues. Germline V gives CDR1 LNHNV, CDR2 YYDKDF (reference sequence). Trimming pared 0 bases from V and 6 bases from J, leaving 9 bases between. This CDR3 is CATSRDPSGEQYF. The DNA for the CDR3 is TGTGCCACCAGCAGAGATCCTTCAGGCGAGCAGTACTTC.

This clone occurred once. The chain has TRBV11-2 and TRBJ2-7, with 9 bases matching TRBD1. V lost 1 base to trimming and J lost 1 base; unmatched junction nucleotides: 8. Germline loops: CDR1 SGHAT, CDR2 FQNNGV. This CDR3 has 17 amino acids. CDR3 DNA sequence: TGTGCCAGCAGCTTAGGAACGAAGGGACAGGGATCCTACGAGCAGTACGTC. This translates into CASSLGTKGQGSYEQYV.

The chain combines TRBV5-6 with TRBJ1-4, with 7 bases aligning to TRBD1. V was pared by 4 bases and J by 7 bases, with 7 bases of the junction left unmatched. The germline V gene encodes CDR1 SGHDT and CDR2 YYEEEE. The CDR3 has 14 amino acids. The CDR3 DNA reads TGTGCCAGCAGCCACGGGACAGCGACTGAAAAACTGTTTTTT. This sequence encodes CASSHGTATEKLFF.